Shown below are 32 T cell receptor beta chains from a single sample sequenced in a study of glioma-infiltrating T cells. Amplification of TCR alpha and beta CDR3 regions from RNA used iRepertoire nested multiplex PCR. Each CDR3 protein is one row after TCRdb ran MiXCR on the multiplex PCR reads. The table shows under 6,500 distinct CDR3 sequences, with nearly 45% occurring only once. The sequenced sample was glioma tissue, nonneoplastic brain tissue, or PBMCs (not recorded which). The source is a human donor with low-grade glioma or glioblastoma, undergoing nonglioma brain surgery, or in good health (not recorded which).

In its sample, this clonotype was seen once. The V call is TRBV12-3 or TRBV12-4, the J call TRBJ2-2; D uncertain. Trimming shortened V by 8 bases and J by 6 bases, and 10 bases separated the two germline ends. The length of the CDR3 is 12 residues. CDR3 amino acids: CASPSRSGELFF. Here the CDR3 DNA reads TGTGCCAGCCCTAGTCGATCCGGGGAGCTGTTTTTT.

The gene calls are TRBV20-1 and TRBJ2-3; TRBD2 aligns across 12 bases. The CDR3 extends over 15 amino acids. Per germline, CDR1 DFQATT and CDR2 SNEGSKA (reference sequence). V lost 5 bases to trimming and J lost 3 bases; unmatched junction nucleotides: 6. CDR3 residues: CSAEQGTSGTDTQYF. The CDR3 nucleotides are TGCAGTGCTGAACAAGGGACTAGCGGGACAGATACGCAGTATTTT.

By its share, this clonotype is medium-sized. The rearrangement links TRBV7-2 to TRBJ2-3, with 9 bases lining up with TRBD2. With 1 base clipped from V and 4 bases from J, the junction kept 6 bases outside the gene matches. The length of the CDR3 is 16 residues. Per the germline V gene, CDR1 is SGHTA and CDR2 is FQGNSA. The CDR3 DNA reads TGTGCCAGCAGCTTAGTAGGCGGGAGGGCATCAGATACGCAGTATTTT. Protein: CASSLVGGRASDTQYF.

A word on this clonotype: A much more abundant neighbour one base away suggests this may be a read error. The V gene is TRBV5-1, the J gene TRBJ2-7; possibly TRBD2 for D (6 bases). CDR1 is SGHRS, CDR2 YFSETQ, per germline. This CDR3 region has 17 residues. The CDR3 here is CASSAPRDLGTIYEQHF. Written as DNA, the CDR3 is TGCGCCAGCAGCGCACCCCGGGACTTGGGTACTATTTACGAGCAGCACTTC.

A word on this clonotype: It may be a read error: a sequence one base away is much more abundant. The CDR3 DNA is TGTGCCAGCGGGGGGCCCCGGGCCAACGTCCTGACTTTC. It yields the protein CASGGPRANVLTF. V and J are TRBV2 and TRBJ2-6; D tentatively fits TRBD1 or TRBD2 (6 bases each). Trimming left V 8 bases short and J 5 bases short, with 10 bases between. Germline V gives CDR1 SNHLY, CDR2 FYNNEI. This CDR3 has 13 residues.

This chain uses TRBV11-2 with TRBJ2-5; no clear D. The CDR3 runs to 15 residues. Trimming stripped 1 base from V and 4 bases from J, with 13 bases between. Germline assignment: CDR1 SGHAT and CDR2 FQNNGV. CDR3: CASSLGIPNTETQYF. The CDR3 DNA reads as TGTGCCAGCAGCTTAGGGATCCCCAACACAGAGACCCAGTACTTC.

This chain connects TRBV5-6 to TRBJ2-5; 8 bases map to TRBD2. The V segment lost 1 base and the J segment 1 base; nucleotides outside the gene matches: 0. This CDR3 has 14 amino acids. Per the germline V gene, CDR1 is SGHDT and CDR2 is YYEEEE. The CDR3 loop is CASSLTSGQETQYF. Written as DNA, the CDR3 is TGTGCCAGCAGCTTGACTAGCGGCCAAGAGACCCAGTACTTC.

This clonotype is large (0.1 to 1%) in the sample. This chain connects TRBV20-1 to TRBJ2-1; TRBD2 might be the D (5 bases). V lost 0 bases, J lost 0 bases, and 9 bases lay in between. The CDR3 contains 15 residues. Per germline, CDR1 DFQATT and CDR2 SNEGSKA (reference sequence). DNA for the CDR3: TGCAGTGCTAGAGAAGGTCGGGACTCCTACAATGAGCAGTTCTTC. The encoded protein is CSAREGRDSYNEQFF.

This clonotype is deemed medium-sized. The chain couples TRBV25-1 to TRBJ1-1; D not resolved. Trimming pared 3 bases from V and 9 bases from J, leaving 14 bases between. The germline V gene has CDR1 MGHDK and CDR2 SYGVNS. This CDR3 contains 13 residues. CDR3 protein: CASSDNGQAKAFF. CDR3 DNA sequence: TGTGCCAGCAGTGATAATGGGCAGGCAAAAGCTTTCTTT.

This clonotype has a count of ten or more. The chain is built from TRBV7-9 and TRBJ1-4; maybe TRBD1 (6 bases). This CDR3 contains 13 residues. Germline CDR1 and CDR2: SEHNR and FQNEAQ (reference sequence). The ends were cut back, 4 bases at V and 4 bases at J, with 7 bases in the middle. CDR3 sequence: CASSWTDNEKLFF. CDR3 in DNA: TGTGCCAGCAGCTGGACAGATAATGAAAAACTGTTTTTT.

At least ten counts were recorded for this clonotype. The rearrangement joins TRBV11-3 to TRBJ2-5; 9 bases map to TRBD2. Germline V CDR1 and CDR2: SGHNT, YENEEA. The CDR3 has 17 residues. V dropped 6 bases and J dropped 4; count of bases not matched to a gene: 15. Here the CDR3 reads CASRLGGSGRRVETQYF. The CDR3 DNA reads as TGTGCCAGCAGGCTCGGGGGCAGCGGGAGGAGAGTAGAGACCCAGTACTTC.

This clonotype is categorized as medium-sized. The chain employs TRBV25-1 and TRBJ2-3; D ambiguous. The ends were cut back, 7 bases at V and 3 bases at J, with 8 bases in the middle. Germline V gene data show CDR1 as MGHDK and CDR2 as SYGVNS. This CDR3 is built from 12 residues. CDR3 DNA sequence: TGTGCCAGCATGTCCGGGACAGATACGCAGTATTTT. Translating it yields CASMSGTDTQYF.

This clonotype was detected ten times or more. The V gene is TRBV2, the J gene TRBJ2-7; D is undetermined. The germline gives CDR1 SNHLY, CDR2 FYNNEI. V gave up 4 bases and J gave up 6 bases, with 13 bases separating them. The CDR3 extends over 13 amino acids. CDR3 nucleotide sequence: TGTGCCAGCAGTGTTACCCCCGAGTCCGAGCAGTACTTC. Translated: CASSVTPESEQYF.

This clonotype is deemed medium-sized. This chain uses TRBV11-2 with TRBJ2-1; 14 bases fit TRBD2. Germline CDR1 SGHAT, CDR2 FQNNGV. Trimming cost V 5 bases and J 8 bases; bases outside gene matches: 5. There are 15 residues in the CDR3. The CDR3 sequence is CASSQGLAGADEQFF. CDR3 DNA: TGTGCCAGCAGCCAGGGACTAGCGGGAGCAGATGAGCAGTTCTTC.

This clonotype has just a few counts. This chain uses TRBV6-1 with TRBJ1-1, with unresolved D. The germline V and J ends were trimmed by 4 bases and 1 base, with 10 bases remaining between them. In germline, CDR1 is MNHNS, CDR2 SASEGT. The CDR3 runs to 14 residues. The chain's CDR3 is CASSVDQENTEAFF. The CDR3 DNA reads as TGTGCCAGCAGTGTGGACCAGGAGAACACTGAAGCTTTCTTT.

Relative to its sample, this clonotype is medium-sized (0.01 to 0.1%). The chain couples TRBV20-1 to TRBJ2-7, with 13 bases aligning to TRBD2. Germline V CDR1 and CDR2: DFQATT, SNEGSKA (reference sequence). V was pared by 3 bases and J by 1 base, with 3 bases of the junction left unmatched. There are 15 residues in the CDR3. The CDR3 DNA sequence: TGCAGTGCTAGCGGGGGACTAGCGGGATCCTACGAGCAGTACTTC. This translates into CSASGGLAGSYEQYF.

This clonotype occurred once. The chain has TRBV20-1 and TRBJ1-5; D is undetermined. CDR3 size: 14 residues. The V end was cut by 0 bases, the J end by 4 bases, with 10 bases between. The V gene's germline CDR1 is DFQATT and CDR2 SNEGSKA (reference sequence). CDR3 DNA sequence: TGCAGTGCTAGAGATATACAGCTTAATCAGCCCCAGCATTTT. Translating it yields CSARDIQLNQPQHF.

Within the sample, this clonotype is medium-sized. The V call is TRBV20-1, the J call TRBJ2-1; TRBD1 matches 7 bases. CDR1 is DFQATT and CDR2 is SNEGSKA in the germline V gene (reference sequence). V lost 6 bases to trimming and J lost 0 bases; unmatched junction nucleotides: 11. The CDR3 has 16 residues. The CDR3 nucleotides are TGCAGTGCCGACCCATCTACAGGGGTCTCCTACAATGAGCAGTTCTTC. This gives the protein CSADPSTGVSYNEQFF.

This clonotype qualifies as large. This sequence joins TRBV19 and TRBJ2-3; 9 bases map to TRBD1. This CDR3 contains 16 residues. Germline CDR1 LNHDA, CDR2 SQIVND (reference sequence). Trimming cost V 5 bases and J 2 bases; bases outside gene matches: 8. The CDR3 DNA is TGTGCCAGTAGTCCGGCCCGGGACAGGGCCACAGATACGCAGTATTTT. This sequence encodes CASSPARDRATDTQYF.

V and J are TRBV15 and TRBJ2-7; a possible D gene is TRBD2 (6 bases). The V end lost 0 bases, the J end lost 2 bases, and 14 bases lay between the germline ends. CDR3 length: 16 residues. In germline, CDR1 is LNHNV, CDR2 YYDKDF (reference sequence). CDR3 in DNA: TGTGCCACCAGCAGAGATTTAGCGGCCTTGACCTACGAGCAGTACTTC. This codes for CATSRDLAALTYEQYF.

This clonotype came up many times. The V call is TRBV7-9, the J call TRBJ1-6; D remains unclear. Germline values: CDR1 SEHNR, CDR2 FQNEAQ (reference sequence). The V gene lost 5 bases and the J gene lost 11 bases, with 19 bases spanning the gap. The CDR3 covers 15 residues. The DNA of the CDR3 is TGTGCCAGCAGCATCCAAACGGAGGAAGGGCCACCCCTCCACTTT. Its translation is CASSIQTEEGPPLHF.

This clonotype was seen at least ten times. The chain uses TRBV19 and TRBJ2-3; D not resolved. This CDR3 is built from 12 residues. The germline gives CDR1 LNHDA, CDR2 SQIVND (reference sequence). V was cut by 8 bases and J by 6 bases, with 12 bases left in between. The CDR3, as DNA: TGTGCCAGTTCCGAACAAGGGGATACGCAGTATTTT. Its protein product is CASSEQGDTQYF.

This clonotype occurred a few times. In DNA, the CDR3 is TGTGCCAGCAGTTACTCTCCTTGGACCGAATTGTACAATGAGCAGTTCTTC. This translates into CASSYSPWTELYNEQFF. The V call is TRBV6-2 or TRBV6-3, the J call TRBJ2-1; D gene unclear. The germline CDR1 and CDR2 sequences are MNHEY and SVGEGT. Between the trimmed V and J ends, which lost 0 bases and 4 bases, there was a span of 16 bases. This CDR3 is built from 17 residues.

This clonotype was recorded only once. The chain recombines TRBV28 with TRBJ1-5; maybe TRBD1 (5 bases). Germline values: CDR1 MDHEN, CDR2 SYDVKM. V was trimmed by 3 bases and J by 1 base, leaving 16 bases between them. This CDR3 contains 17 residues. The CDR3 spells CASSLGRRRGSNQPQHF. The CDR3 region has the DNA TGTGCCAGCAGTTTGGGGAGGCGGCGGGGGAGCAATCAGCCCCAGCATTTT. The full variable domain, completed using reference TRBV28 and TRBJ1-5, is DVKVTQSSRYLVKRTGEKVFLECVQDMDHENMFWYRQDPGLGLRLIYFSYDVKMKEKGDIPEGYSVSREKKERFSLILESASTNQTSMYLCASSLGRRRGSNQPQHFGDGTRLSIL.

This clonotype was observed at least ten times. This chain uses TRBV5-4 with TRBJ2-1; D is unresolved. V was trimmed by 4 bases and J by 3 bases, leaving 14 bases between them. The CDR3 is made up of 15 amino acids. The germline V gene encodes CDR1 SGHNT and CDR2 YYREEE (reference sequence). The CDR3 DNA follows: TGTGCCAGCAGCCCTCCGTCCGGTGGCTACAATGAGCAGTTCTTC. Protein product: CASSPPSGGYNEQFF.

About this clonotype: The junction shows a germline mismatch at one end, possibly a read error. The chain employs TRBV27 and TRBJ2-1; the match to TRBD2 covers 12 bases. Germline-derived CDR1 and CDR2 are MNHEY and SMNVEV (reference sequence). The CDR3 consists of 17 residues. Here the CDR3 reads CATSPSGRANSYNEQFF. DNA for the CDR3: TGTGCCACCAGTCCTAGCGGGAGGGCCAACTCCTACAATGAGCAGTTCTTC.

This chain connects TRBV7-6 to TRBJ2-7, with 7 nucleotides matching TRBD1. V lost 2 bases and J lost 4; bases outside the gene matches: 2. Germline CDR1 SGHVS, CDR2 FNYEAQ. The CDR3 covers 13 residues. This CDR3 is CASSLTGAYEQYF. The CDR3 nucleotides are TGTGCCAGCAGCTTAACAGGGGCGTACGAGCAGTACTTC.

This clonotype is judged medium-sized (0.01 to 0.1%). This chain connects TRBV28 to TRBJ2-7, with 9 nucleotides matching TRBD2. With 5 bases clipped from V and 4 bases from J, the junction kept 9 bases outside the gene matches. The CDR3 consists of 15 residues. Germline V gene lookup returns CDR1 MDHEN and CDR2 SYDVKM. In DNA, the CDR3 is TGTGCCAGCAGTGCACCCGGGACTAGCTCGTACGAGCAGTACTTC. This sequence encodes CASSAPGTSSYEQYF.

The V gene is TRBV6-1, the J gene TRBJ1-2; D call uncertain. V lost 5 bases, J lost 4 bases, and 14 bases lay in between. The CDR3 is 14 residues long. CDR1 and CDR2 from the germline V gene are MNHNS and SASEGT. The CDR3 reads CASSRQQQTYGYTF. As DNA, the CDR3 is TGTGCCAGCAGTAGACAACAGCAGACCTATGGCTACACCTTC.

This clonotype was recorded at least ten times. This chain uses TRBV29-1 with TRBJ2-2, with D possibly matching TRBD2 (6 bases). Germline lookup yields CDR1 SQVTM and CDR2 ANQGSEA. CDR3 length: 13 amino acids. V was clipped by 7 bases and J by 5 bases, with 14 bases between them. CDR3 sequence (DNA): TGCAGCGCCGTGGGGGGACTTACCGGGGAGCTGTTTTTT. This codes for CSAVGGLTGELFF.

There are many counts of this clonotype. The rearrangement uses TRBV29-1 and TRBJ2-7, with D possibly matching TRBD2 (6 bases). Trimming stripped 5 bases from V and 3 bases from J, with 8 bases between. The CDR3 contains 11 residues. CDR1 is SQVTM and CDR2 is ANQGSEA in the germline V gene. CDR3 amino acids: CSVRDFYEQYF. The CDR3 DNA sequence: TGCAGCGTTCGGGACTTCTACGAGCAGTACTTC.

By share of the sample, this clonotype is medium-sized. This chain joins TRBV20-1 and TRBJ2-3, with D tentatively TRBD1 (6 bases). V was pared by 1 base and J by 2 bases, with 16 bases between. This CDR3 comprises 16 residues. The germline gives CDR1 DFQATT, CDR2 SNEGSKA (reference sequence). The CDR3 sequence: CSARAPQGHLTDTQYF. The CDR3, as DNA: TGCAGTGCTAGAGCCCCACAGGGCCATCTCACAGATACGCAGTATTTT.